These 20 T cell receptor beta chains originate from one sample sequenced in a study of blood T cell repertoires in COVID-19. The data were produced by immunoSEQ multiplex PCR, yet TCRdb's version contains in-frame clones alone and is incomplete. The sample yields over 100,000 clones, 80% seen once. Sequences were obtained from peripheral blood. The receptors derive from a human donor in a cohort sampled during active or convalescent COVID-19.

This chain uses TRBV6-2 or TRBV6-3 with TRBJ2-3; TRBD2 agrees at 8 bases. V was clipped by 8 bases and J by 0 bases; unmatched bases: 19. From germline, CDR1 is MNHEY and CDR2 SVGEGT. This CDR3 has 19 residues. The CDR3 sequence is CASRPAKGRGASSTDTQYF. The CDR3 DNA reads as TGTGCCAGCCGCCCCGCGAAGGGGCGGGGGGCATCCAGCACAGATACGCAGTATTTT.

The gene calls are TRBV6-5 and TRBJ1-1; no clear D. This CDR3 comprises 12 residues. V lost 3 bases, J lost 1 base, and 3 bases lay in between. The V gene's germline CDR1 is MNHEY and CDR2 SVGAGI. CDR3 region: CASSYQNTEAFF. The DNA for the CDR3 is TGTGCCAGCAGTTATCAGAACACTGAAGCTTTCTTT.

The chain couples TRBV13 to TRBJ2-4; D gene ambiguous. The V gene lost 5 bases and the J gene lost 0 bases, with 11 bases spanning the gap. CDR1 is PRHDT and CDR2 is FYEKMQ in the germline V gene (reference sequence). This CDR3 is built from 15 residues. This CDR3 reads CASSAAIPAKNIQYF. Written as DNA, the CDR3 is TGTGCCAGCAGCGCTGCGATCCCAGCCAAAAACATTCAGTACTTC. Full variable domain (outside the CDR3, taken from reference TRBV13 and TRBJ2-4): AAGVIQSPRHLIKEKRETATLKCYPIPRHDTVYWYQQGPGQDPQFLISFYEKMQSDKGSIPDRFSAQQFSDYHSELNMSSLELGDSALYFCASSAAIPAKNIQYFGAGTRLSVL.

The V call is TRBV5-1, the J call TRBJ1-2; D gene unclear. Trimming shortened V by 2 bases and J by 1 base, and 9 bases separated the two germline ends. Germline V lookup: CDR1 SGHRS, CDR2 YFSETQ. This CDR3 has 14 amino acids. The CDR3 DNA reads as TGCGCCAGCAGCTTCTCCGGAGTTAACTATGGCTACACCTTC. It encodes CASSFSGVNYGYTF.

This chain joins TRBV28 and TRBJ1-6; D not certain. V lost 3 bases and J lost 11, with 8 bases in between. This CDR3 comprises 12 residues. Germline V gives CDR1 MDHEN, CDR2 SYDVKM. The CDR3 DNA sequence: TGTGCCAGCAGTTTGGCCCAAGCACCCCTCCACTTT. Translation: CASSLAQAPLHF.

V is TRBV5-1 and J is TRBJ2-7, with 7 bases fitting TRBD1. Losses at the gene ends were 4 bases for V and 3 bases for J; bases not matched to a gene: 7. This CDR3 has 14 amino acids. Germline V CDR1 and CDR2: SGHRS, YFSETQ. In nucleotides, the CDR3 is TGCGCCAGCAGCCACCAAGGACAGGTCTACGAGCAGTACTTC. The encoded protein is CASSHQGQVYEQYF.

The chain is built from TRBV4-1 and TRBJ2-1, with TRBD1 as a possible D gene (5 bases). Germline assignment: CDR1 MGHRA and CDR2 YSYEKL. The CDR3 sequence is 11 residues long. Trimming pared 8 bases from V and 7 bases from J, leaving 9 bases between. The CDR3, as DNA: TGCGCCAGCCTCGACAGTAATGAGCAGTTCTTC. Translation gives CASLDSNEQFF.

The rearrangement joins TRBV27 to TRBJ2-3; 8 nucleotides align to TRBD2. The junction had 18 bases not matched to a gene; V was cut back by 6 bases and J by 4 bases. The CDR3 totals 18 residues. The germline CDR1 and CDR2 sequences are MNHEY and SMNVEV (reference sequence). In DNA, the CDR3 is TGTGCCAGCAGAAGTCCCTCTCGAGGACGGGGGGGTGCAGATACGCAGTATTTT. It is translated as CASRSPSRGRGGADTQYF.

The chain uses TRBV27 and TRBJ1-1; 9 bases agree with TRBD1. The CDR3 loop spans 20 amino acids. Germline V gene lookup returns CDR1 MNHEY and CDR2 SMNVEV (reference sequence). After removal of 6 bases from V and 1 base from J, the junction contained 21 bases not matched to a gene. The CDR3 loop is CASRNLHRDRAVMPNTEAFF. Written as DNA, the CDR3 is TGTGCCAGCAGAAATCTTCACCGGGACAGGGCCGTAATGCCGAACACTGAAGCTTTCTTT.

V is TRBV6-1 and J is TRBJ2-7, with TRBD2 identical over 8 bases. The CDR3 length is 17 residues. The V gene's germline CDR1 is MNHNS and CDR2 SASEGT. V trimming: 0 bases; J trimming: 3 bases; junction bases outside the gene matches: 10. CDR3 in amino acids: CASSEAMGSGRYYEQYF. Here the CDR3 DNA reads TGTGCCAGCAGTGAAGCCATGGGGAGCGGGAGATACTACGAGCAGTACTTC.

The rearrangement links TRBV18 to TRBJ2-7; possible D gene TRBD2, 6 bases. Trimming took off 2 bases at V and 0 bases at J, with 14 bases between the two ends. The CDR3 totals 16 residues. The germline V gene has CDR1 KGHSH and CDR2 LQKENI. Written as DNA, the CDR3 is TGTGCCAGCTCACCAGCCGGGACTGGCCACTCCTACGAGCAGTACTTC. This translates into CASSPAGTGHSYEQYF.

The rearrangement uses TRBV19 and TRBJ2-1; D is undetermined. V lost 4 bases and J 6 bases, leaving 13 bases between the germline ends. Germline CDR1 LNHDA, CDR2 SQIVND (reference sequence). CDR3 length equals 14 residues. The CDR3 DNA reads as TGTGCCAGTAGTACCCAAGCCTCGTCCAATGAGCAGTTCTTC. Protein: CASSTQASSNEQFF.

The J gene is TRBJ2-3, the V gene TRBV4-3, with 7 bases that match TRBD1. Trimming at V came to 4 bases and at J to 3 bases, leaving 7 bases not matched to a gene. Per germline, CDR1 LGHNA and CDR2 YSLEER. CDR3 length: 15 amino acids. The CDR3 DNA is TGCGCCAGCAGCCTTGACAGGGTGCGGACAGATACGCAGTATTTT. Translating gives CASSLDRVRTDTQYF.

This sequence joins TRBV9 and TRBJ2-3, with 8 bases aligning to TRBD2. Germline lookup yields CDR1 SGDLS and CDR2 YYNGEE. The CDR3 is 15 amino acids. The trim removed 4 bases at V and 5 bases at J, leaving 9 bases unmatched. The CDR3, as DNA: TGTGCCAGCAGCTTCTCGGGGGGGCCTAGAGATACGCAGTATTTT. Translated: CASSFSGGPRDTQYF.

CDR3 sequence reads: CATSRDSAALSYEQYF. The CDR3 DNA reads as TGTGCCACCAGCAGAGATTCCGCGGCCCTCTCCTACGAGCAGTACTTC. The chain is built from TRBV15 and TRBJ2-7; D remains ambiguous. Germline V CDR1 and CDR2: LNHNV, YYDKDF (reference sequence). Trimming took off 0 bases at V and 0 bases at J, with 12 bases between the two ends. This CDR3 is 16 amino acids long.

The CDR3 nucleotides read TGTGCCAGCAGCTTAGTCGGCGGGGGTAACACCGGGGAGCTGTTTTTT. This codes for CASSLVGGGNTGELFF. The genes are TRBV7-2 and TRBJ2-2; 7 nucleotides align to TRBD2. The length of the CDR3 is 16 residues. In germline, CDR1 is SGHTA, CDR2 FQGNSA. V lost 1 base, J lost 2 bases, and 4 bases stayed unmatched. The full variable domain, completed using reference TRBV7-2 and TRBJ2-2, is GAGVSQSPSNKVTEKGKDVELRCDPISGHTALYWYRQSLGQGLEFLIYFQGNSAPDKSGLPSDRFSAERTGGSVSTLTIQRTQQEDSAVYLCASSLVGGGNTGELFFGEGSRLTVL.

This chain links TRBV21-1 with TRBJ2-7; the table's D call, TRBD1, has no DNA check behind it. TRBV21-1 is a pseudogene locus. This CDR3 is built from 15 residues. CDR3: CASTRRIQVRHEQYF. Written as DNA, the CDR3 is TGTGCCAGCACCCGCCGGATCCAGGTCCGTCACGAGCAGTACTTC.

The J gene is TRBJ2-7, the V gene TRBV10-3; D might be TRBD1 (5 bases). The CDR3 runs 17 residues. The germline CDR1 and CDR2 sequences are ENHRY and SYGVKD. V gave up 3 bases and J gave up 0 bases, with 18 bases separating them. CDR3 loop: CAISDPGRAASSYEQYF. The CDR3 DNA reads TGTGCCATCAGTGATCCGGGCAGGGCGGCTAGCTCCTACGAGCAGTACTTC.

This chain connects TRBV13 to TRBJ1-3; 8 bases match TRBD1. The germline gives CDR1 PRHDT, CDR2 FYEKMQ (reference sequence). The CDR3 runs 17 residues. Trimming at V came to 4 bases and at J to 4 bases, leaving 12 bases not matched to a gene. In DNA form, the CDR3 reads TGTGCCAGCAGCTCCTTAGGGCAGGGGGCGAAAGGAAACACCATATATTTT. This gives the protein CASSSLGQGAKGNTIYF. The whole variable domain, remainder taken from reference TRBV13 and TRBJ1-3, is AAGVIQSPRHLIKEKRETATLKCYPIPRHDTVYWYQQGPGQDPQFLISFYEKMQSDKGSIPDRFSAQQFSDYHSELNMSSLELGDSALYFCASSSLGQGAKGNTIYFGEGSWLTVV.

The chain uses TRBV12-3 or TRBV12-4 and TRBJ2-1; a weak D match, TRBD2 (5 bases). The CDR3 spans 13 residues. V dropped 6 bases and J dropped 0 bases, with 6 bases sitting between them. The CDR3 is CASRRDSYNEQFF. CDR3 nucleotide sequence: TGTGCCAGCAGACGGGACTCCTACAATGAGCAGTTCTTC.